The rows below give T cell receptor beta chains drawn from one sample of a study of cytomegalovirus exposure and HLA in healthy donors. The table came from immunoSEQ multiplex PCR; TCRdb's copy has only in-frame clones and leaves some out. The sample shows 100,000 to 150,000 clones, 73% of them seen only once. Sequencing used PBMCs. These receptors were obtained from a woman between 40 and 55 years old in good health and CMV-seropositive. Both conserved end residues are part of each CDR3. Each record gives: clone size, V gene, D gene, J gene, CDR3 protein, CDR3 DNA. D genes are given only for firm matches. The size entry is marked missing in some rows and otherwise reads once, few, many or a size class.

abundance: -; v_gene: TRBV28; d_gene: TRBD2; j_gene: TRBJ2-3; CDR3aa: CASTRLAGGTDTQYF; CDR3nt: TGTGCCAGCACCCGGCTAGCGGGCGGCACAGATACGCAGTATTTT
abundance: -; v_gene: TRBV27; d_gene: TRBD2; j_gene: TRBJ2-1; CDR3aa: CASSLTSGRPNEQFF; CDR3nt: TGTGCCAGCAGCTTAACTAGCGGGAGGCCGAATGAGCAGTTCTTC
abundance: few; v_gene: TRBV29-1; d_gene: TRBD1; j_gene: TRBJ1-3; CDR3aa: CSVGTGKNTIYF; CDR3nt: TGCAGCGTTGGGACAGGGAAGAACACCATATATTTT
abundance: -; v_gene: TRBV19; d_gene: TRBD2; j_gene: TRBJ2-3; CDR3aa: CASRLAGTDTQYF; CDR3nt: TGTGCCAGTAGGCTAGCGGGCACAGATACGCAGTATTTT
abundance: -; v_gene: TRBV10-3; d_gene: TRBD2; j_gene: TRBJ2-1; CDR3aa: CAISERRTSGNEGFTYEQFF; CDR3nt: TGTGCCATCAGTGAGCGCAGGACTAGCGGGAACGAAGGCTTCACTTATGAGCAGTTCTTC
abundance: few; v_gene: TRBV5-1; d_gene: -; j_gene: TRBJ1-3; CDR3aa: CASSPSRSSGNTIYF; CDR3nt: TGCGCCAGCAGCCCGTCTCGTTCTTCGGGAAACACCATATATTTT
abundance: -; v_gene: TRBV2; d_gene: -; j_gene: TRBJ1-1; CDR3aa: CASSVDRREAFF; CDR3nt: TGTGCCAGCAGTGTGGACAGACGAGAAGCTTTCTTT
abundance: few; v_gene: TRBV28; d_gene: TRBD2; j_gene: TRBJ2-3; CDR3aa: CASIQAGGPTDTQYF; CDR3nt: TGTGCCAGCATCCAGGCGGGAGGGCCGACAGATACGCAGTATTTT
abundance: -; v_gene: TRBV7-2; d_gene: TRBD1; j_gene: TRBJ2-3; CDR3aa: CASSSKGQGTTDTQYF; CDR3nt: TGTGCCAGCAGCTCCAAGGGACAGGGAACCACAGATACGCAGTATTTT
abundance: -; v_gene: TRBV19; d_gene: TRBD2; j_gene: TRBJ2-3; CDR3aa: CASSPPEWRELNTQYF; CDR3nt: TGTGCCAGTAGTCCCCCCGAGTGGCGGGAGCTGAATACGCAGTATTTT